This T cell receptor (beta chain) was captured in a study of blood T cell repertoires in COVID-19. On the study more broadly: Sites in the United States, Italy and Spain provided acute and convalescent COVID-19 samples.

Clones were read by immunoSEQ multiplex PCR, and TCRdb kept only the in-frame ones, dropping some. Seen here are a few hundred thousand clones, around 89% observed once, and the top ten hold 1.5% to 2%. CDR1 and CDR2 (germline): SGDLS, YYNGEE. CDR3 length: 15 residues. The V gene lost 0 bases and the J gene lost 5 bases, with 15 bases spanning the gap. Enrolment of Seattle patients took place during active infection, and they were followed longitudinally. The sample comprised peripheral blood. J is TRBJ2-7 and V is TRBV9, with a weak D call TRBD1 (6 bases). The source is a woman younger than 45 with COVID-19, enrolled during active disease. DNA of the CDR3: TGTGCCAGCAGCGTAGGGAAACAGGGAGTCGACGAGCAGTACTTC. Translating it yields CASSVGKQGVDEQYF.